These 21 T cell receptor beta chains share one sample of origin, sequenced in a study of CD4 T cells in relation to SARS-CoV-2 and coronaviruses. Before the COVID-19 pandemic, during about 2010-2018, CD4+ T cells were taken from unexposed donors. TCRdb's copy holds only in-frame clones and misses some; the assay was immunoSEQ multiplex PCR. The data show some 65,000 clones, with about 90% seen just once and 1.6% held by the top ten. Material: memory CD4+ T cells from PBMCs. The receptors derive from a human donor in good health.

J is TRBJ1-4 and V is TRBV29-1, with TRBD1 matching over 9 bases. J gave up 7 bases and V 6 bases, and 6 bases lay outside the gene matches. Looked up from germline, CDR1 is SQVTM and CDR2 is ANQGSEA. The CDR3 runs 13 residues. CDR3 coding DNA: TGCAGCGTCACCGGGACAGGGAGTGAAAAACTGTTTTTT. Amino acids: CSVTGTGSEKLFF.

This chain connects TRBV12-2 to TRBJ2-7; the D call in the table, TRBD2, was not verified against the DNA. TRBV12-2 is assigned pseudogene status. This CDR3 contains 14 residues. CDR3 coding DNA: TGTGCAACTCCGGGGGGACTAGCCCCCTACGAGCAGTACTTC. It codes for CATPGGLAPYEQYF.

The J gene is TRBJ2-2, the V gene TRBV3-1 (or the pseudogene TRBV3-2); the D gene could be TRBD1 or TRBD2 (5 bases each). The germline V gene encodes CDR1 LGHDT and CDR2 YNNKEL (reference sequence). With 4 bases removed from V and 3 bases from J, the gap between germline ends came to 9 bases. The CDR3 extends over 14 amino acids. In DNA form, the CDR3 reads TGTGCCAGCAGCCGGGGGAGCGACACCGGGGAGCTGTTTTTT. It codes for CASSRGSDTGELFF.

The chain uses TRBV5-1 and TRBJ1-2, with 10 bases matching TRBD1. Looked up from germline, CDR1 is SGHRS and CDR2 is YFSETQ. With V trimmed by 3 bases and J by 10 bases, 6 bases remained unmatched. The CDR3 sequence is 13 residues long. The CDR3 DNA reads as TGCGCCAGCAGCTCGGGACAGGGGTTTCACTACACCTTC. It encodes CASSSGQGFHYTF.

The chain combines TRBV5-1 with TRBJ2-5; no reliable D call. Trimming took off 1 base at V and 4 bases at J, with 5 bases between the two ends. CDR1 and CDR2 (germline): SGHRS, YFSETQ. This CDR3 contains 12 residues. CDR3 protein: CASSLPGETQYF. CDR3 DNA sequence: TGCGCCAGCAGCTTGCCCGGAGAGACCCAGTACTTC.

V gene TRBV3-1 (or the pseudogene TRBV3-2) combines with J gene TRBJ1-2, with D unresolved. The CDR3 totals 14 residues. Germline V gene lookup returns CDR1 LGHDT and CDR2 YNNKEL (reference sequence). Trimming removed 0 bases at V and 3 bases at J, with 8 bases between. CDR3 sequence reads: CASSQDPGDYGYTF. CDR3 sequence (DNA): TGTGCCAGCAGCCAAGACCCCGGGGACTATGGCTACACCTTC.

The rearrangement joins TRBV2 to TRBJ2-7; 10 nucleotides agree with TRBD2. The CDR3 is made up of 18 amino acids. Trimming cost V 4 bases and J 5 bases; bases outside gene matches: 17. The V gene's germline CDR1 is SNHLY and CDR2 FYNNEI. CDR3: CASSVLAASGSTLDEQYF. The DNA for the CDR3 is TGTGCCAGCAGTGTGTTGGCGGCTAGCGGGAGTACCCTGGACGAGCAGTACTTC.

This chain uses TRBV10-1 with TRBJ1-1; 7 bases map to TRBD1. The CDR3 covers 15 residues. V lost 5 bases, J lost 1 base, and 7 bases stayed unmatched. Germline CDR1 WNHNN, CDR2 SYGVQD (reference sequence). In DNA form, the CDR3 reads TGCGCCAGCAGTCGGACAGGATTTCCGAACACTGAAGCTTTCTTT. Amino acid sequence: CASSRTGFPNTEAFF.

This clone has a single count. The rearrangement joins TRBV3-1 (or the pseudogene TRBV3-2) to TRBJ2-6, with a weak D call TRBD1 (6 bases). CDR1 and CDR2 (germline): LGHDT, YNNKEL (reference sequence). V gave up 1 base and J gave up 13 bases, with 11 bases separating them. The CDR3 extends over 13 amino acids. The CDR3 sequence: CASSQAPGQVLTF. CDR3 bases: TGTGCCAGCAGCCAAGCCCCCGGACAGGTCCTGACTTTC.

The CDR3 nucleotides are TGTGCCAGCAGGGACAGGGGACGCACTAATGAAAAACTGTTTTTT. This translates into CASRDRGRTNEKLFF. The V gene is TRBV6-1, the J gene TRBJ1-4, with 9 positions matching TRBD1. This CDR3 comprises 15 residues. V trimming: 6 bases; J trimming: 2 bases; junction bases outside the gene matches: 4. Germline V lookup: CDR1 MNHNS, CDR2 SASEGT.

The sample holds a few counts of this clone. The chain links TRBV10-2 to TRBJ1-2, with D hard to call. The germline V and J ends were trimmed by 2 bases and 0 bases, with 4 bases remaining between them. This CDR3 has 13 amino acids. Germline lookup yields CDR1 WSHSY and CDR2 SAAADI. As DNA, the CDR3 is TGCGCCAGCAGTGAGGACACTAACTATGGCTACACCTTC. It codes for CASSEDTNYGYTF.

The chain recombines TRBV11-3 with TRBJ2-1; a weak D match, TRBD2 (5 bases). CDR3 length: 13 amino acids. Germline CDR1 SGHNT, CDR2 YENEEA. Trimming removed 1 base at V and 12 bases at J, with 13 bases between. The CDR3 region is CASSLAGSARQFF. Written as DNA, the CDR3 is TGTGCCAGCAGCTTAGCGGGGTCGGCCCGGCAGTTCTTC.

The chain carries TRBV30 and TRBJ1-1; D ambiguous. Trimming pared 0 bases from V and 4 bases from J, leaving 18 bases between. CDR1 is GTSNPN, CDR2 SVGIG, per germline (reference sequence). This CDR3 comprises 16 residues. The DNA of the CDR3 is TGTGCCTGGAGTGTTCGAGGGTCTTCGTGGGGCACTGAAGCTTTCTTT. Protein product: CAWSVRGSSWGTEAFF.

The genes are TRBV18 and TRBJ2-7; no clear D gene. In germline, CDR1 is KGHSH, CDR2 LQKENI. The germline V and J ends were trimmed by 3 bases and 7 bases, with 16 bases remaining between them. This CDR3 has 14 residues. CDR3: CASSPDTDATEQYF. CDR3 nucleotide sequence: TGTGCCAGCTCACCCGACACAGATGCGACGGAGCAGTACTTC. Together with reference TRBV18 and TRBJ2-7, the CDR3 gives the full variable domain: NAGVMQNPRHLVRRRGQEARLRCSPMKGHSHVYWYRQLPEEGLKFMVYLQKENIIDESGMPKERFSAEFPKEGPSILRIQQVVRGDSAAYFCASSPDTDATEQYFGPGTRLTVT.

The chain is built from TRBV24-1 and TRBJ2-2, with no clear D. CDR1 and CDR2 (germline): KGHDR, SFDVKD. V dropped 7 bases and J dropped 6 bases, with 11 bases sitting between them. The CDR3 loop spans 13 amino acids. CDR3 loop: CATSPSRSGELFF. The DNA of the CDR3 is TGTGCCACCAGCCCGAGCAGGTCCGGGGAGCTGTTTTTT.

CDR3 in DNA: TGTGCCACCAGCAGAGATATAGTGACAGGGAAGGCTGGCTACACCTTC. Translating gives CATSRDIVTGKAGYTF. V usage is TRBV15 and J usage is TRBJ1-2, with TRBD1 matching 7 bases. The germline CDR1 and CDR2 sequences are LNHNV and YYDKDF (reference sequence). The CDR3 extends over 16 amino acids. Germline trimming cut 0 bases from V and 7 bases from J; bases unmatched to any gene: 11.

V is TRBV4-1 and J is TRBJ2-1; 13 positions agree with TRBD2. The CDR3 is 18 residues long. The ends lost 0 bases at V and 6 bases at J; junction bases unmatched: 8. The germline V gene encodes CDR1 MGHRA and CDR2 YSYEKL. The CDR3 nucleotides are TGCGCCAGCAGCCAAGATACCGCACGGACTAGCGGGAGCAATGAGCAGTTCTTC. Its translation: CASSQDTARTSGSNEQFF.

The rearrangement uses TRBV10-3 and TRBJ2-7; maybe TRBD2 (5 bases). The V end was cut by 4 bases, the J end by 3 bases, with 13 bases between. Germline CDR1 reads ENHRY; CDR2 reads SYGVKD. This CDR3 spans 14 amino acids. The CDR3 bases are TGTGCCATCAGTGGGACTGGGTTGGGCTACGAGCAGTACTTC. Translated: CAISGTGLGYEQYF.

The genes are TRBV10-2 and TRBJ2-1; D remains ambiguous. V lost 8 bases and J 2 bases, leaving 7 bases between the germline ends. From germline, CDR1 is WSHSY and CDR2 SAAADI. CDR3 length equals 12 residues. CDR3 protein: CASQLPYNEQFF. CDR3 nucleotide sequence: TGCGCCAGCCAGCTGCCCTACAATGAGCAGTTCTTC.

The CDR3 DNA is TGTGCCAGCAGTGGGGACAGGGGTGGGAATGTTCAGCCCCAGCATTTT. It codes for CASSGDRGGNVQPQHF. The genes are TRBV6-4 and TRBJ1-5; 10 nucleotides align to TRBD1. This CDR3 is 16 amino acids long. CDR1 and CDR2 (germline): MRHNA, SNTAGT. The junction had 9 bases not matched to a gene; V was cut back by 4 bases and J by 6 bases.

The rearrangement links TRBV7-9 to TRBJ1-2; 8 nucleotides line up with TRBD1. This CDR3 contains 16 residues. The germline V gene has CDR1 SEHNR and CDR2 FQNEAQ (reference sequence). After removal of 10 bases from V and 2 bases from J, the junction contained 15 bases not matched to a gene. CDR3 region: CATNPGGARVNYGYTF. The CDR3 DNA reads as TGTGCCACCAACCCAGGGGGCGCAAGGGTAAACTATGGCTACACCTTC.